The clone carrying this T cell receptor (beta chain) was picked up a small number of times. Its antigen is unknown. Trimming took 5 bases from V and 6 from J; bases not matched to a gene: 7. The CDR3 extends over 14 amino acids. Germline CDR1 reads SGHAT; CDR2 reads FQDESV (reference sequence). The data derive from a study of blood T cells in healthy people across ages. Across the study: In model experiments, template switching was able to capture about one barcoded beta molecule for every two T cells that were present. Whole-study findings and limits: The study found TCR beta diversity correlated strongly with naive T cell percentage.

A second PCR, run for about 6 to 11 cycles, used a sample-barcoded 5' primer plus a J-beta primer mix. TCRdb re-called the 5' RACE reads with MiXCR, one entry per CDR3 protein. The table lists 1.8 million or so distinct CDR3 sequences, around 42% of them singletons. About 10 milliliters of peripheral blood were drawn from each donor into EDTA-treated tubes. The specimen sequenced was blood. This clonotype was obtained from a human donor in good health. This sequence joins TRBV11-1 and TRBJ2-1; TRBD1 agrees at 7 bases. CDR3 sequence: CASSPPGTVNEQFF. DNA of the CDR3: TGTGCCAGCAGCCCCCCCGGGACAGTCAATGAGCAGTTCTTC.